The clone carrying this TCR beta chain has just a few counts. Its antigen is unidentified. V was pared by 3 bases and J by 8 bases, with 12 bases between. The length of the CDR3 is 13 residues. Germline CDR1 and CDR2: SGDLS and YYNGEE. Template material for amplifying TCR beta CDR3 regions consisted of RNA transcripts. The HTBI primer set drove a first-round RT-PCR of the TCR CDR3. TCRdb passed the multiplex PCR reads through MiXCR, listing each CDR3 protein once. The data show fewer than 250,000 distinct CDR3 sequences, 16% seen once. Each person with ophthalmopathy scored at least 3 on the Clinical Activity Score, reached NOSPECS grade 4 or higher, and had been ill under 3 months. Clinical symptoms, serum thyroxine, TRAb, thyroid ultrasound and orbital computed tomography established diagnosis. The data were taken from a study of T cells in Graves' hyperthyroidism and ophthalmopathy. About the research overall: Peripheral blood was acquired at first diagnosis, ahead of any therapy whatsoever. Study-wide results and limits: Researchers report that a 13 V-J model separated ophthalmopathy from stable hyperthyroidism.

The material sequenced was blood. V gene TRBV9 combines with J gene TRBJ2-4, with a weak D call TRBD2 (5 bases). This TCR was sampled from a woman between 18 and 30 years old with Graves' ophthalmopathy. The CDR3: CASSGLAPDIQYF. DNA of the CDR3: TGTGCCAGCAGCGGCCTAGCACCAGACATTCAGTACTTC. The entire variable domain, with the rest obtained from reference TRBV9 and TRBJ2-4, is as follows: DSGVTQTPKHLITATGQRVTLRCSPRSGDLSVYWYQQSLDQGLQFLIQYYNGEERAKGNILERFSAQQFPDLHSELNLSSLELGDSALYFCASSGLAPDIQYFGAGTRLSVL.